These T cell receptor beta chains were read from a single sample in a study of blood T cell repertoires in COVID-19. Sequenced by immunoSEQ multiplex PCR; TCRdb stores in-frame clones only, minus some. The sample lists about 38,000 clones; roughly 90% were seen once. The specimen was peripheral blood. These receptors were taken from a man aged 60-69 years with active or convalescent COVID-19. Each CDR3 is given without its conserved first and last residue.

j_call: TRBJ1-5
v_call: TRBV28
cdr3_aa: ASSPIGEASQPQH

j_call: TRBJ2-5
v_call: TRBV7-3
cdr3_aa: ASSLMAGGPQETQY

j_call: TRBJ2-7
v_call: TRBV7-9
cdr3_aa: ASSRGTGDTYEQY

j_call: TRBJ2-1
v_call: TRBV27
cdr3_aa: ASTRLVGGSYNEQF

j_call: TRBJ2-7
v_call: TRBV7-2
cdr3_aa: ASSPRGLTYEQY

j_call: TRBJ2-2
v_call: TRBV18
cdr3_aa: ASSPGVGAFTGELF

j_call: TRBJ2-3
v_call: TRBV27
cdr3_aa: ASSAANRADTQY

j_call: TRBJ1-2
v_call: TRBV5-4
cdr3_aa: ASSTDTIYGYT

j_call: TRBJ2-1
v_call: TRBV6-5
cdr3_aa: ASSYSVLADVGEQF

j_call: TRBJ1-2
v_call: TRBV2
cdr3_aa: ASIREGEAQSYT

j_call: TRBJ2-2
v_call: TRBV9
cdr3_aa: ASSADPYEAGISNTGELF

j_call: TRBJ1-4
v_call: TRBV7-8
cdr3_aa: ASSLGQSKGKLF

j_call: TRBJ2-7
v_call: TRBV5-1
cdr3_aa: ASSSTGVQYEQY

j_call: TRBJ2-7
v_call: TRBV28
cdr3_aa: ASSLVLWEGDYEQY

j_call: TRBJ1-5
v_call: TRBV7-8
cdr3_aa: ASSSGWGTGDSNQPQH

j_call: TRBJ2-7
v_call: TRBV10-3
cdr3_aa: AISESVPGGLYEQY

j_call: TRBJ2-2
v_call: TRBV3-1/TRBV3-2
cdr3_aa: ASSHAYDRGTGELF

j_call: TRBJ2-3
v_call: TRBV6-5
cdr3_aa: ASSYFGANGVTQY

j_call: TRBJ2-1
v_call: TRBV5-1
cdr3_aa: ASSPGTSGEQF

j_call: TRBJ1-1
v_call: TRBV7-9
cdr3_aa: ASSPRDREGTEAF

j_call: TRBJ1-6
v_call: TRBV2
cdr3_aa: ASSPRDRISSYNSPLH

j_call: TRBJ1-1
v_call: TRBV10-1
cdr3_aa: ASSGQVNTEAF